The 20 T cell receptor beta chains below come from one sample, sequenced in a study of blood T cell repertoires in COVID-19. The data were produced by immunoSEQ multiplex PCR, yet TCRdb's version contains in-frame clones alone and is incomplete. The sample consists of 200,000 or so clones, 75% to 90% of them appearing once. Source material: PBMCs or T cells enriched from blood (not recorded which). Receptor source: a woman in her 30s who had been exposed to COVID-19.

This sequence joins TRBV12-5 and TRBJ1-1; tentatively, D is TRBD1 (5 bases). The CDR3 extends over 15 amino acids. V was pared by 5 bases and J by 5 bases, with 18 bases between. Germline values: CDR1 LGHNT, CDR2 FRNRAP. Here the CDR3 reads CASGNRGSSVTEAFF. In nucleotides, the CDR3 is TGTGCTAGTGGTAATAGGGGCAGTTCGGTAACTGAAGCTTTCTTT.

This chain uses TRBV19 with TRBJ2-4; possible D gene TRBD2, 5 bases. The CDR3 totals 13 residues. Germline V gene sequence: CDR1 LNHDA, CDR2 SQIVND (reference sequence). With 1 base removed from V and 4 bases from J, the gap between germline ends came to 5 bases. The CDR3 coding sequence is TGTGCCAGTAGTATAGGCGGGAAAAACATTCAGTACTTC. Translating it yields CASSIGGKNIQYF.

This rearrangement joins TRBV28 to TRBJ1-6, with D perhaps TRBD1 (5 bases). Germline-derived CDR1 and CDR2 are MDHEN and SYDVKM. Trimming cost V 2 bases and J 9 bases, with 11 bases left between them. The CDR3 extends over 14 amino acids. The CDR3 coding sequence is TGTGCCAGCAGTTTAACAGGCGTGCCTTCACCCCTCCACTTT. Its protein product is CASSLTGVPSPLHF. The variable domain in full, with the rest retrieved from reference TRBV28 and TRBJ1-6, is DVKVTQSSRYLVKRTGEKVFLECVQDMDHENMFWYRQDPGLGLRLIYFSYDVKMKEKGDIPEGYSVSREKKERFSLILESASTNQTSMYLCASSLTGVPSPLHFGNGTRLTVT.

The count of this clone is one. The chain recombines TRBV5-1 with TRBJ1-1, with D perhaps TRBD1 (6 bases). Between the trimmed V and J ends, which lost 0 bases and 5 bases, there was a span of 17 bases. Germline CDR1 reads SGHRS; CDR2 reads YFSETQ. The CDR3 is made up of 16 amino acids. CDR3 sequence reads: CASSLVQGTGSTEAFF. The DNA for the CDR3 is TGCGCCAGCAGCTTGGTACAGGGAACGGGGTCAACTGAAGCTTTCTTT. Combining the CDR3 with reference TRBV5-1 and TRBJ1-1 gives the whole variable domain KAGVTQTPRYLIKTRGQQVTLSCSPISGHRSVSWYQQTPGQGLQFLFEYFSETQRNKGNFPGRFSGRQFSNSRSEMNVSTLELGDSALYLCASSLVQGTGSTEAFFGQGTRLTVV.

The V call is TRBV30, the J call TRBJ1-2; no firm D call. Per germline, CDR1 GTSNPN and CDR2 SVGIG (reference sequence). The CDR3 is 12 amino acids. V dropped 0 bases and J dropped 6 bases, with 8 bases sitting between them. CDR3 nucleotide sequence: TGTGCCTGGAGTGTGTATCAGGATGGCTACACCTTC. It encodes CAWSVYQDGYTF.

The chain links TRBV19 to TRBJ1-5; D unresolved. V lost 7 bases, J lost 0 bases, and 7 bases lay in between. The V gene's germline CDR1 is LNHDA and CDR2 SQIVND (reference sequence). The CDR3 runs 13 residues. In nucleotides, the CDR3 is TGTGCCAGTACGCGGAGTAGCAATCAGCCCCAGCATTTT. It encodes CASTRSSNQPQHF.

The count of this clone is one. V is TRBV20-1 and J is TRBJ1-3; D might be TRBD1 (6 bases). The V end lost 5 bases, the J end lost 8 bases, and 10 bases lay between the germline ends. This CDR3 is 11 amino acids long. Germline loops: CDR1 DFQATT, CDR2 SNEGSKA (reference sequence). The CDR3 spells CSARRQDTIYF. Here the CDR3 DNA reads TGCAGTGCTCGAAGACAGGACACCATATATTTT.

CDR3 protein: CASSLSGGSGNQPQHF. CDR3 nucleotides: TGTGCCAGTAGTCTCTCGGGGGGTTCGGGCAATCAGCCCCAGCATTTT. The chain uses TRBV19 and TRBJ1-5; a weak D match, TRBD1 (5 bases). CDR1 and CDR2 from the germline V gene are LNHDA and SQIVND (reference sequence). V lost 5 bases, J lost 2 bases, and 16 bases lay in between. This CDR3 spans 16 amino acids.

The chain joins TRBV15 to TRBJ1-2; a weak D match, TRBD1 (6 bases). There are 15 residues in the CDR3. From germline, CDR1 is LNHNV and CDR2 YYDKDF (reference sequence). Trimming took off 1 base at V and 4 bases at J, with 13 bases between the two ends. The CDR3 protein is CATSRGTGLAYGYTF. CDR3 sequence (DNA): TGTGCCACCAGCAGAGGAACAGGGTTGGCCTATGGCTACACCTTC.

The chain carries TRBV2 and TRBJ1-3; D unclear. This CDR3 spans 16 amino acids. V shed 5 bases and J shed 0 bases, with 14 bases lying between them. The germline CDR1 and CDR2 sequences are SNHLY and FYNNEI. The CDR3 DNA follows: TGTGCCAGCAGTAGGAACAGACCGAGCTCTGGAAACACCATATATTTT. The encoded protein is CASSRNRPSSGNTIYF.

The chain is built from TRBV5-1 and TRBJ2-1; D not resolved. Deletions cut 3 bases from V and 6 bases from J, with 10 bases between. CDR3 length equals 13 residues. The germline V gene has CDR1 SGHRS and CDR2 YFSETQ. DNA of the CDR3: TGCGCCAGCAGCTCCGTAAAGAGCAATGAGCAGTTCTTC. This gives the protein CASSSVKSNEQFF.

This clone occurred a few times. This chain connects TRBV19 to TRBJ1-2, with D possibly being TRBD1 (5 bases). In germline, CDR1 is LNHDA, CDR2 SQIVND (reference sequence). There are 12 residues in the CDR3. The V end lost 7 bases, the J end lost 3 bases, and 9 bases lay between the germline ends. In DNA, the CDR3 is TGTGCCAGTATGTCGGGGGACTATGGCTACACCTTC. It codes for CASMSGDYGYTF. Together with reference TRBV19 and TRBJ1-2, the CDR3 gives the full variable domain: DGGITQSPKYLFRKEGQNVTLSCEQNLNHDAMYWYRQDPGQGLRLIYYSQIVNDFQKGDIAEGYSVSREKKESFPLTVTSAQKNPTAFYLCASMSGDYGYTFGSGTRLTVV.

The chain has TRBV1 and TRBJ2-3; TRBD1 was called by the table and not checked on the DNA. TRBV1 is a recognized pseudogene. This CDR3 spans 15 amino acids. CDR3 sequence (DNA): TGCACCAGCAGCCACTCGGCGACAGGGGGAGATACGCAGTATTTT. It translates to CTSSHSATGGDTQYF.

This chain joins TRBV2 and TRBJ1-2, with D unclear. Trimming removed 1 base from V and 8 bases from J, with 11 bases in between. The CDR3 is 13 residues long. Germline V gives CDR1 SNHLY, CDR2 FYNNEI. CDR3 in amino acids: CASSEGTGWGYTF. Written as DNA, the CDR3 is TGTGCCAGCAGTGAAGGCACGGGTTGGGGCTACACCTTC.

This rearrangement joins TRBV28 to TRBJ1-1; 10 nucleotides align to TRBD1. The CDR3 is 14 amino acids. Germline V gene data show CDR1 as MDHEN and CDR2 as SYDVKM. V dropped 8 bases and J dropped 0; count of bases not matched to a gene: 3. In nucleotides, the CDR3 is TGTGCCAGCGGGACAGGGGTCATGAACACTGAAGCTTTCTTT. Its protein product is CASGTGVMNTEAFF.

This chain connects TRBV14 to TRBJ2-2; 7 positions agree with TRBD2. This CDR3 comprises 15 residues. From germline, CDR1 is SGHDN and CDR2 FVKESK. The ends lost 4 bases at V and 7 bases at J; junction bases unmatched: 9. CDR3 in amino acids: CASSPLADSLGELFF. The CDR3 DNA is TGTGCCAGCAGCCCCCTAGCGGACTCCCTCGGGGAGCTGTTTTTT.

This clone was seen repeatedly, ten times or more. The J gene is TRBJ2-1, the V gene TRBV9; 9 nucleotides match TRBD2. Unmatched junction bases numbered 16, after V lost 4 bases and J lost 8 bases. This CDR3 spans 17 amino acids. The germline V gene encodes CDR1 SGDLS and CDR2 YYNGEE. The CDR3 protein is CASSPRGGLAEGDEQFF. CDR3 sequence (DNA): TGTGCCAGCAGCCCTCGGGGGGGACTAGCAGAAGGGGATGAGCAGTTCTTC.

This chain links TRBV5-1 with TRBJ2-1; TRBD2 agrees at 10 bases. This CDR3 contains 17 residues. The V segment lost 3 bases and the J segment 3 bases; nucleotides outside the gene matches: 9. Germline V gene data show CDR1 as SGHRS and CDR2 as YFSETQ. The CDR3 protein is CASSSDGTSASYNEQFF. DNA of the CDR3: TGCGCCAGCAGCTCGGACGGGACTAGCGCCAGCTACAATGAGCAGTTCTTC.

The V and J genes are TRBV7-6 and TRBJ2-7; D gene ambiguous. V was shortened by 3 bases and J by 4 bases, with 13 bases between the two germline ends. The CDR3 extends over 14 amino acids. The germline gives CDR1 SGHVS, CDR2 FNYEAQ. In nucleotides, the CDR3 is TGTGCCAGCAGCTTTCTTACAATCCATTACGAGCAGTACTTC. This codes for CASSFLTIHYEQYF.

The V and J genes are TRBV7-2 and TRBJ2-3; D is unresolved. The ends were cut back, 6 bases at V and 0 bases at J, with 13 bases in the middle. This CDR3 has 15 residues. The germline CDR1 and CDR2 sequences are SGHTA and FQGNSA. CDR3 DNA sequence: TGTGCCAGCAGTCCCAGGATCCTTAGCACAGATACGCAGTATTTT. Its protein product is CASSPRILSTDTQYF. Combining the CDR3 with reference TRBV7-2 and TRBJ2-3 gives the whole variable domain GAGVSQSPSNKVTEKGKDVELRCDPISGHTALYWYRQSLGQGLEFLIYFQGNSAPDKSGLPSDRFSAERTGGSVSTLTIQRTQQEDSAVYLCASSPRILSTDTQYFGPGTRLTVL.